The 25 T cell receptor beta chains below come from one sample, sequenced in a study of blood T cell repertoires in COVID-19. Using immunoSEQ multiplex PCR, the repertoire was profiled, and TCRdb retains in-frame clones only, with some absent. The repertoire consists of around 68,000 clones, with 65% to 90% occurring once and the leading ten covering under 3%. The specimen sequenced was peripheral blood. These TCRs come from a man older than 75 with acute or convalescent COVID-19.

The genes are TRBV19 and TRBJ1-5; 7 bases agree with TRBD1. J was trimmed by 1 base and V by 7 bases; bases with no gene match: 7. This CDR3 is 15 amino acids long. Germline CDR1 is LNHDA and CDR2 is SQIVND (reference sequence). CDR3 loop: CASTQGDLSNQPQHF. In nucleotides, the CDR3 is TGTGCCAGTACCCAGGGGGATTTGAGCAATCAGCCCCAGCATTTT.

V is TRBV18 and J is TRBJ2-6; D may be TRBD1 (5 bases). Trimming pared 6 bases from V and 4 bases from J, leaving 19 bases between. CDR3 length: 17 residues. Germline V gives CDR1 KGHSH, CDR2 LQKENI. CDR3 region: CASSPETGARGANVLTF. CDR3 coding DNA: TGTGCCAGCTCCCCAGAGACTGGGGCGCGAGGGGCCAACGTCCTGACTTTC.

This clone has more than one count but fewer than ten. CDR3 amino acids: CASSKPGVGYNEQFF. CDR3 nucleotide sequence: TGTGCCAGTAGTAAACCGGGAGTGGGGTACAATGAGCAGTTCTTC. The chain carries TRBV19 and TRBJ2-1; D might be TRBD2 (6 bases). The germline gives CDR1 LNHDA, CDR2 SQIVND (reference sequence). The CDR3 length is 15 residues. V was shortened by 4 bases and J by 4 bases, with 14 bases between the two germline ends.

This chain joins TRBV24-1 and TRBJ2-2; D might be TRBD1 (5 bases). The germline V gene has CDR1 KGHDR and CDR2 SFDVKD. Trimming shortened V by 0 bases and J by 1 base, and 14 bases separated the two germline ends. The CDR3 loop spans 18 amino acids. The CDR3 region has the DNA TGTGCCACCAGTGATTTGAGGACACCCCCCTTGAACACCGGGGAGCTGTTTTTT. It is translated as CATSDLRTPPLNTGELFF.

The chain joins TRBV5-1 to TRBJ2-5; 14 bases fit TRBD2. V was clipped by 0 bases and J by 4 bases; unmatched bases: 5. The CDR3 runs to 17 residues. The V gene's germline CDR1 is SGHRS and CDR2 YFSETQ. Here the CDR3 DNA reads TGCGCCAGCAGCTTGGTTGGGACTAGCGGGAGAGGAGAGACCCAGTACTTC. Protein: CASSLVGTSGRGETQYF. Based on the CDR3 plus reference TRBV5-1 and TRBJ2-5, the full variable domain is KAGVTQTPRYLIKTRGQQVTLSCSPISGHRSVSWYQQTPGQGLQFLFEYFSETQRNKGNFPGRFSGRQFSNSRSEMNVSTLELGDSALYLCASSLVGTSGRGETQYFGPGTRLLVL.

The J gene is TRBJ2-1, the V gene TRBV14, with 12 bases lining up with TRBD2. The CDR3 sequence is 15 residues long. The ends lost 1 base at V and 9 bases at J; junction bases unmatched: 4. CDR1 SGHDN and CDR2 FVKESK come from the germline V gene. The CDR3 loop is CASSQGTSGISEQFF. Written as DNA, the CDR3 is TGTGCCAGCAGCCAAGGGACTAGCGGGATTAGTGAGCAGTTCTTC.

The chain carries TRBV29-1 and TRBJ1-3; D remains ambiguous. CDR1 is SQVTM and CDR2 is ANQGSEA in the germline V gene. The CDR3 extends over 13 amino acids. Trimming stripped 4 bases from V and 0 bases from J, with 7 bases between. CDR3 amino acids: CSVAVNSGNTIYF. CDR3 sequence (DNA): TGCAGCGTTGCAGTTAACTCTGGAAACACCATATATTTT.

The J gene is TRBJ2-5, the V gene TRBV24-1; tentatively, D is TRBD2 (5 bases). The germline gives CDR1 KGHDR, CDR2 SFDVKD. There are 14 residues in the CDR3. The ends were cut back, 3 bases at V and 2 bases at J, with 9 bases in the middle. For the CDR3, the DNA is TGTGCCACCAGTGATACGAGGGTTCAAGAGACCCAGTACTTC. It translates to CATSDTRVQETQYF.

J is TRBJ1-2 and V is TRBV4-3, with D unresolved. Germline V gives CDR1 LGHNA, CDR2 YSLEER. The CDR3 extends over 15 amino acids. V was trimmed by 0 bases and J by 8 bases, leaving 16 bases between them. The CDR3 DNA follows: TGCGCCAGCAGCCAAGAACCCCAAGATCCAGGAGGCTACACCTTC. It yields the protein CASSQEPQDPGGYTF.

This rearrangement joins TRBV4-3 to TRBJ1-1; D not resolved. In germline, CDR1 is LGHNA, CDR2 YSLEER. This CDR3 is 14 amino acids long. V lost 3 bases and J 0 bases, leaving 8 bases between the germline ends. The CDR3 region has the DNA TGCGCCAGCAGCCATGGCCCTCTGAACACTGAAGCTTTCTTT. It specifies CASSHGPLNTEAFF.

The chain has TRBV7-9 and TRBJ1-2; TRBD1 matches 8 bases. The CDR3 covers 16 residues. Trimming cost V 4 bases and J 0 bases; bases outside gene matches: 7. Germline loops: CDR1 SEHNR, CDR2 FQNEAQ (reference sequence). CDR3 region: CASSYSGGNSNYGYTF. Here the CDR3 DNA reads TGTGCCAGCAGCTACTCAGGGGGCAATTCTAACTATGGCTACACCTTC.

The sample holds a few counts of this clone. The same CDR3 arises from other DNA sequences in this sample as well. The V call is TRBV18, the J call TRBJ1-1; D is unclear. Germline CDR1 and CDR2: KGHSH and LQKENI. This CDR3 has 17 residues. Between the trimmed V and J ends, which lost 0 bases and 6 bases, there was a span of 20 bases. CDR3 in amino acids: CASSPPNGAARMAEAFF. The CDR3 DNA is TGTGCCAGCTCACCACCGAATGGTGCGGCGAGGATGGCTGAAGCTTTCTTT.

The V call is TRBV2, the J call TRBJ1-2, with D uncertain. Germline V gene data show CDR1 as SNHLY and CDR2 as FYNNEI. CDR3 size: 12 residues. V shed 8 bases and J shed 0 bases, with 7 bases lying between them. This chain's CDR3 is CASGRSNYGYTF. The CDR3 coding sequence is TGTGCCAGCGGGAGGTCTAACTATGGCTACACCTTC.

The chain is built from TRBV9 and TRBJ2-2, with a possible D match to TRBD1 (6 bases). Germline assignment: CDR1 SGDLS and CDR2 YYNGEE. This CDR3 is built from 16 residues. V was cut by 1 base and J by 0 bases, with 10 bases left in between. The CDR3 region is CASSVTGDTNTGELFF. The DNA of the CDR3 is TGTGCCAGCAGCGTAACCGGGGACACGAACACCGGGGAGCTGTTTTTT.

The chain joins TRBV6-5 to TRBJ2-1; the D gene is possibly TRBD1 (6 bases). The CDR3 totals 16 residues. The V end lost 0 bases, the J end lost 2 bases, and 11 bases lay between the germline ends. Germline CDR1 and CDR2: MNHEY and SVGAGI. DNA for the CDR3: TGTGCCAGCAGTTACTCGACAGGAGAGACCTACAATGAGCAGTTCTTC. This gives the protein CASSYSTGETYNEQFF.

This clone was found a few times. This chain links TRBV20-1 with TRBJ2-5; 7 bases map to TRBD2. V was pared by 7 bases and J by 5 bases, with 4 bases of the junction left unmatched. Germline V gives CDR1 DFQATT, CDR2 SNEGSKA (reference sequence). The CDR3 is made up of 11 amino acids. For the CDR3, the DNA is TGCAGTGTCGAGGGAGGGGAGACCCAGTACTTC. Translated, it gives CSVEGGETQYF.

The genes are TRBV5-4 and TRBJ2-7, with TRBD1 matching 9 bases. Trimming took 2 bases from V and 2 from J; bases not matched to a gene: 8. Germline-derived CDR1 and CDR2 are SGHNT and YYREEE (reference sequence). The CDR3 sequence is 16 residues long. Here the CDR3 DNA reads TGTGCCAGCAGCTTCAGGGTGGGACAGGGAACCTACGAGCAGTACTTC. This encodes CASSFRVGQGTYEQYF.

As DNA, the CDR3 is TGTGCCAGCAGCTTAGATCAGGATCAGCCCCAGCATTTT. It specifies CASSLDQDQPQHF. V usage is TRBV11-3 and J usage is TRBJ1-5; no definite D call. Trimming pared 0 bases from V and 5 bases from J, leaving 5 bases between. The CDR3 covers 13 residues. Germline assignment: CDR1 SGHNT and CDR2 YENEEA.

The V call is TRBV14, the J call TRBJ1-6; a weak D match, TRBD1 (6 bases). The CDR3 is made up of 14 amino acids. V was clipped by 4 bases and J by 4 bases, with 8 bases between them. The germline CDR1 and CDR2 sequences are SGHDN and FVKESK. The CDR3 spells CASSPTGYNSPLHF. The CDR3 nucleotides read TGTGCCAGCAGCCCCACAGGGTATAATTCACCCCTCCACTTT.

This clone turned up a few times. The sample has other DNA sequences that encode this CDR3 too. This sequence joins TRBV5-1 and TRBJ2-3, with 7 positions matching TRBD2. Germline values: CDR1 SGHRS, CDR2 YFSETQ. This CDR3 is built from 14 residues. Losses at the gene ends were 4 bases for V and 6 bases for J; bases not matched to a gene: 8. The chain's CDR3 is CASSPGLVPDTQYF. The CDR3 bases are TGCGCCAGCAGCCCCGGACTAGTCCCCGATACGCAGTATTTT. The whole variable domain, filled in from reference TRBV5-1 and TRBJ2-3, reads KAGVTQTPRYLIKTRGQQVTLSCSPISGHRSVSWYQQTPGQGLQFLFEYFSETQRNKGNFPGRFSGRQFSNSRSEMNVSTLELGDSALYLCASSPGLVPDTQYFGPGTRLTVL.

This clone was counted only a few times. V is TRBV2 and J is TRBJ1-5, with 8 bases identical to TRBD1. V lost 6 bases, J lost 4 bases, and 8 bases stayed unmatched. The CDR3 length is 15 residues. The germline V gene has CDR1 SNHLY and CDR2 FYNNEI. The CDR3 loop reads CASRPDRVGNQPQHF. For the CDR3, the DNA is TGTGCCAGCAGACCGGACAGGGTCGGAAATCAGCCCCAGCATTTT.

CDR3 DNA sequence: TGTGCCAGCAAGGGGGCAGGGACCTCCTACAATGAGCAGTTCTTC. This encodes CASKGAGTSYNEQFF. The chain uses TRBV6-5 and TRBJ2-1, with TRBD1 identical over 7 bases. Germline V lookup: CDR1 MNHEY, CDR2 SVGAGI. The junction had 6 bases not matched to a gene; V was cut back by 7 bases and J by 0 bases. CDR3 length: 15 residues.

The table lists this clone with a few counts. The chain employs TRBV5-8 and TRBJ2-7; 10 bases are a match to TRBD2. Trimming at V came to 4 bases and at J to 6 bases, leaving 7 bases not matched to a gene. The germline gives CDR1 SGHTS, CDR2 YDEGEE. This CDR3 has 14 amino acids. CDR3: CASSTSGTSGEQYF. CDR3 nucleotides: TGTGCCAGCAGCACTAGCGGGACCTCCGGCGAGCAGTACTTC.

The genes are TRBV15 and TRBJ1-6; unclear D gene. V shed 4 bases and J shed 0 bases, with 7 bases lying between them. Per the germline V gene, CDR1 is LNHNV and CDR2 is YYDKDF (reference sequence). The CDR3 covers 15 residues. The CDR3: CATSIRSSYNSPLHF. CDR3 coding DNA: TGTGCCACCAGCATCCGGAGCTCCTATAATTCACCCCTCCACTTT.

J is TRBJ2-7 and V is TRBV24-1; D unclear. This CDR3 comprises 12 residues. V gave up 9 bases and J gave up 0 bases, with 8 bases separating them. CDR1 KGHDR and CDR2 SFDVKD come from the germline V gene. The CDR3 loop is CATGTSSYEQYF. Here the CDR3 DNA reads TGTGCCACCGGTACGAGCTCCTACGAGCAGTACTTC.